These 30 T cell receptor beta chains came from one sample sequenced in a study of blood T cell repertoires in COVID-19. Libraries were prepared by immunoSEQ multiplex PCR; TCRdb keeps only in-frame clonotypes and omits some of them. The repertoire holds approximately 410,000 clones, more than 80% seen once, with roughly 1.4% in the top ten. Material: peripheral blood. The receptor set was obtained from a woman aged 30 to 39 with active or convalescent COVID-19.

CDR3 sequence: CASSFSSAHNEQFF. DNA for the CDR3: TGTGCCAGCAGTTTCTCTAGTGCCCACAATGAGCAGTTCTTC. This chain joins TRBV27 and TRBJ2-1, with D hard to call. This CDR3 is 14 amino acids long. V was clipped by 3 bases and J by 5 bases, with 11 bases between them. Germline CDR1 MNHEY, CDR2 SMNVEV (reference sequence).

The chain employs TRBV13 and TRBJ1-2; D is undetermined. The CDR3 is made up of 12 amino acids. Germline loops: CDR1 PRHDT, CDR2 FYEKMQ (reference sequence). The V and J ends lost 4 bases and 8 bases respectively, with 11 bases between them. This CDR3 is CASSYTGNGYTF. In nucleotides, the CDR3 is TGTGCCAGCAGCTACACGGGGAACGGCTACACCTTC.

The chain couples TRBV6-5 to TRBJ1-2; D is perhaps TRBD1 (5 bases). Looked up from germline, CDR1 is MNHEY and CDR2 is SVGAGI. This CDR3 contains 15 residues. The V end lost 7 bases, the J end lost 7 bases, and 22 bases lay between the germline ends. CDR3 loop: CASTLSWGVNRGYTF. The CDR3 DNA reads as TGTGCCAGCACCCTCTCCTGGGGGGTGAATCGTGGCTACACCTTC.

The J gene is TRBJ2-7, the V gene TRBV7-2; 12 nucleotides align to TRBD1. The V gene end was trimmed by 0 bases and the J gene end by 5 bases; junction bases not matched to a gene: 11. Germline V CDR1 and CDR2: SGHTA, FQGNSA. This CDR3 is built from 18 residues. The CDR3 bases are TGTGCCAGCAGCTTAGCGGGACAGGGGGCGAGCGGAGGGAACGAGCAGTACTTC. This encodes CASSLAGQGASGGNEQYF.

The chain has TRBV19 and TRBJ1-2; tentative D call: TRBD1 (6 bases). The CDR3 length is 13 residues. The germline CDR1 and CDR2 sequences are LNHDA and SQIVND (reference sequence). Deletions cut 5 bases from V and 7 bases from J, with 14 bases between. CDR3 sequence reads: CASSEQGAGGYTF. The CDR3 nucleotides read TGTGCCAGTAGTGAACAGGGTGCTGGTGGCTACACCTTC. Full variable domain (missing parts from reference TRBV19 and TRBJ1-2): DGGITQSPKYLFRKEGQNVTLSCEQNLNHDAMYWYRQDPGQGLRLIYYSQIVNDFQKGDIAEGYSVSREKKESFPLTVTSAQKNPTAFYLCASSEQGAGGYTFGSGTRLTVV.

This chain connects TRBV3-1 (or the pseudogene TRBV3-2) to TRBJ1-1, with TRBD1 as a possible D gene (6 bases). CDR3 length: 12 amino acids. The V gene lost 4 bases and the J gene lost 11 bases, with 14 bases spanning the gap. Germline CDR1 LGHDT, CDR2 YNNKEL (reference sequence). For the CDR3, the DNA is TGTGCCAGCAGCCTCACGAAGGGGGGGGCTTTCTTT. Translated, it gives CASSLTKGGAFF.

The V gene is TRBV25-1, the J gene TRBJ2-2; 11 nucleotides line up with TRBD2. The CDR3 consists of 18 residues. Germline CDR1 and CDR2: MGHDK and SYGVNS. Trimming took 2 bases from V and 3 from J; bases not matched to a gene: 8. In nucleotides, the CDR3 is TGTGCCAGCAGTGAACGACTAGCGGGAAATAGTTACACCGGGGAGCTGTTTTTT. Translated: CASSERLAGNSYTGELFF.

This chain uses TRBV5-6 with TRBJ2-5; 8 nucleotides match TRBD2. The CDR3 sequence is 14 residues long. Per germline, CDR1 SGHDT and CDR2 YYEEEE. With V trimmed by 0 bases and J by 3 bases, 1 base remained unmatched. CDR3 nucleotides: TGTGCCAGCAGCTTGGCCGGGGGGGAAGAGACCCAGTACTTC. Encoded protein: CASSLAGGEETQYF.

V usage is TRBV2 and J usage is TRBJ1-2; D is uncertain. V lost 8 bases to trimming and J lost 0 bases, with 10 bases between them. Per germline, CDR1 SNHLY and CDR2 FYNNEI. The CDR3 loop spans 13 amino acids. This chain's CDR3 is CASGSGANYGYTF. The CDR3 DNA is TGTGCCAGCGGTTCCGGGGCTAACTATGGCTACACCTTC.

Worth noting for this clone: Other DNA sequences of this sample code for an identical CDR3. V and J are TRBV2 and TRBJ1-1, with D possibly matching TRBD1 (6 bases). This CDR3 is built from 12 residues. V was shortened by 6 bases and J by 1 base, with 6 bases between the two germline ends. Germline assignment: CDR1 SNHLY and CDR2 FYNNEI. This CDR3 reads CASRTGNTEAFF. The DNA of the CDR3 is TGTGCCAGCAGGACAGGGAACACTGAAGCTTTCTTT.

The chain couples TRBV20-1 to TRBJ2-5, with 7 bases matching TRBD1. Trimming took 3 bases from V and 5 from J; bases not matched to a gene: 6. The germline gives CDR1 DFQATT, CDR2 SNEGSKA (reference sequence). The length of the CDR3 is 13 residues. The CDR3 DNA reads as TGCAGTGCTAGTGCGGCAGGGGGTGAGACCCAGTACTTC. Translating it yields CSASAAGGETQYF.

The rearrangement joins TRBV5-4 to TRBJ1-4; possible D gene TRBD1, 6 bases. This CDR3 is 15 amino acids long. Germline V gives CDR1 SGHNT, CDR2 YYREEE (reference sequence). V was clipped by 0 bases and J by 5 bases, with 11 bases between them. As DNA, the CDR3 is TGTGCCAGCAGCTTGGAGGGCAGGGGCAATGAAAAACTGTTTTTT. This codes for CASSLEGRGNEKLFF. The full variable domain, rest sourced from reference TRBV5-4 and TRBJ1-4, is ETGVTQSPTHLIKTRGQQVTLRCSSQSGHNTVSWYQQALGQGPQFIFQYYREEENGRGNFPPRFSGLQFPNYSSELNVNALELDDSALYLCASSLEGRGNEKLFFGSGTQLSVL.

The chain joins TRBV20-1 to TRBJ1-2; D is unresolved. The CDR3 runs 13 residues. Germline CDR1 DFQATT, CDR2 SNEGSKA (reference sequence). V was clipped by 3 bases and J by 2 bases, with 10 bases between them. CDR3 sequence: CSASEGTNYGYTF. The CDR3 DNA reads TGCAGTGCTAGTGAGGGCACGAACTATGGCTACACCTTC.

The chain couples TRBV5-4 to TRBJ2-4; TRBD1 agrees at 8 bases. V trimming: 4 bases; J trimming: 8 bases; junction bases outside the gene matches: 11. The CDR3 extends over 15 amino acids. CDR1 is SGHNT and CDR2 is YYREEE in the germline V gene (reference sequence). CDR3 loop: CASSTSGGRRDIQYF. CDR3 sequence (DNA): TGTGCCAGCAGCACGTCAGGGGGCAGGAGGGACATTCAGTACTTC.

The chain employs TRBV5-1 and TRBJ2-7; 7 positions match TRBD1. Trimming cost V 1 base and J 2 bases; bases outside gene matches: 6. Germline V gene sequence: CDR1 SGHRS, CDR2 YFSETQ. CDR3 size: 15 residues. CDR3 protein: CASSLTGQGAYEQYF. The DNA for the CDR3 is TGCGCCAGCAGCTTGACGGGGCAGGGGGCCTACGAGCAGTACTTC.

The chain uses TRBV9 and TRBJ1-1, with a tentative D call TRBD1 (6 bases). Germline lookup yields CDR1 SGDLS and CDR2 YYNGEE. The CDR3 is 15 amino acids. The ends were cut back, 4 bases at V and 3 bases at J, with 16 bases in the middle. The CDR3 sequence: CASSPVNRVDTEAFF. The CDR3 nucleotides are TGTGCCAGCAGCCCCGTGAACAGGGTGGACACTGAAGCTTTCTTT. Complete variable domain (other parts from reference TRBV9 and TRBJ1-1): DSGVTQTPKHLITATGQRVTLRCSPRSGDLSVYWYQQSLDQGLQFLIQYYNGEERAKGNILERFSAQQFPDLHSELNLSSLELGDSALYFCASSPVNRVDTEAFFGQGTRLTVV.

This rearrangement joins TRBV19 to TRBJ2-1; possibly TRBD1 for D (6 bases). Trimming stripped 4 bases from V and 8 bases from J, with 18 bases between. Germline V gives CDR1 LNHDA, CDR2 SQIVND (reference sequence). This CDR3 comprises 15 residues. The CDR3 is CASSTLPLGGDEQFF. Here the CDR3 DNA reads TGTGCCAGTAGTACCCTTCCCCTAGGGGGAGATGAGCAGTTCTTC.

The count of this clone is one. V gene TRBV3-1 (or the pseudogene TRBV3-2) combines with J gene TRBJ2-7; no clear D gene. Between the trimmed V and J ends, which lost 3 bases and 5 bases, there was a span of 5 bases. CDR1 is LGHDT and CDR2 is YNNKEL in the germline V gene (reference sequence). The CDR3 has 11 amino acids. The CDR3 loop reads CASSHSNEQYF. The CDR3 bases are TGTGCCAGCAGCCATTCCAACGAGCAGTACTTC.

This clone was counted a few times. The chain recombines TRBV27 with TRBJ1-5, with a weak D call TRBD1 (5 bases). Trimming cost V 5 bases and J 4 bases, with 15 bases left between them. Per the germline V gene, CDR1 is MNHEY and CDR2 is SMNVEV (reference sequence). The CDR3 extends over 15 amino acids. Here the CDR3 reads CASSPRGFNNQPQHF. The CDR3 DNA follows: TGTGCCAGCAGTCCGCGGGGGTTCAATAATCAGCCCCAGCATTTT.

This chain uses TRBV28 with TRBJ1-1; D call uncertain. V was pared by 7 bases and J by 4 bases, with 10 bases between. This CDR3 comprises 12 residues. Germline assignment: CDR1 MDHEN and CDR2 SYDVKM. Here the CDR3 DNA reads TGTGCCAGCAATGGAGATCCCACTGAAGCTTTCTTT. Its protein product is CASNGDPTEAFF. The entire variable domain, with the rest obtained from reference TRBV28 and TRBJ1-1, is as follows: DVKVTQSSRYLVKRTGEKVFLECVQDMDHENMFWYRQDPGLGLRLIYFSYDVKMKEKGDIPEGYSVSREKKERFSLILESASTNQTSMYLCASNGDPTEAFFGQGTRLTVV.

V usage is TRBV18 and J usage is TRBJ1-1; no firm D call. CDR1 and CDR2 from the germline V gene are KGHSH and LQKENI. V was clipped by 3 bases and J by 0 bases, with 14 bases between them. The CDR3 covers 16 residues. CDR3 coding DNA: TGTGCCAGCTCACCTCTCCCGACTGGCATGAACACTGAAGCTTTCTTT. Translation gives CASSPLPTGMNTEAFF.

The chain uses TRBV3-1 (or the pseudogene TRBV3-2) and TRBJ1-1; 7 nucleotides match TRBD1. Germline CDR1 is LGHDT and CDR2 is YNNKEL (reference sequence). The CDR3 has 13 amino acids. Germline trimming cut 4 bases from V and 10 bases from J; bases unmatched to any gene: 9. In DNA form, the CDR3 reads TGTGCCAGCAGCCGGACAGGCCTGGAGGTAGCTTTCTTT. It is translated as CASSRTGLEVAFF.

The V gene is TRBV29-1, the J gene TRBJ1-3; 8 bases are a match to TRBD1. Germline loops: CDR1 SQVTM, CDR2 ANQGSEA. This CDR3 has 14 residues. J lost 2 bases, V lost 1 base, and 1 base had no gene match. This CDR3 reads CSVEGRGPGNTIYF. In nucleotides, the CDR3 is TGCAGCGTTGAAGGCAGGGGGCCTGGAAACACCATATATTTT.

The chain is built from TRBV4-1 and TRBJ1-1; D remains ambiguous. CDR3 length: 13 amino acids. Between the trimmed V and J ends, which lost 6 bases and 1 base, there was a span of 9 bases. The germline CDR1 and CDR2 sequences are MGHRA and YSYEKL. CDR3 in DNA: TGCGCCAGCAGATCGACGGGGAACACTGAAGCTTTCTTT. Its protein is CASRSTGNTEAFF.

The V and J genes are TRBV29-1 and TRBJ1-1; 10 bases are a match to TRBD1. This CDR3 spans 13 amino acids. V gave up 7 bases and J gave up 5 bases; unmatched junction bases: 7. Germline V gene sequence: CDR1 SQVTM, CDR2 ANQGSEA. The CDR3 DNA follows: TGCAGCGGTTGGGACAGGGGTGGGACTGAAGCTTTCTTT. Translation gives CSGWDRGGTEAFF.

The J gene is TRBJ1-3, the V gene TRBV19; no firm D call. V was pared by 7 bases and J by 0 bases, with 19 bases between. The V gene's germline CDR1 is LNHDA and CDR2 SQIVND (reference sequence). This CDR3 region has 17 residues. CDR3 sequence (DNA): TGTGCCAGTACGCTGCCCGTCGGACGGGGCTCTGGAAACACCATATATTTT. Residues: CASTLPVGRGSGNTIYF.

This clone was seen only a few times. J is TRBJ1-2 and V is TRBV27, with 7 bases that match TRBD1. The CDR3 extends over 15 amino acids. Trimming cost V 5 bases and J 5 bases; bases outside gene matches: 11. CDR1 MNHEY and CDR2 SMNVEV come from the germline V gene (reference sequence). CDR3 coding DNA: TGTGCCAGCAGTGATACAGGGGCCTTTTGGTATGGCTACACCTTC. Translation gives CASSDTGAFWYGYTF.

The chain employs TRBV30 and TRBJ2-7; D is perhaps TRBD2 (6 bases). This CDR3 contains 14 residues. The germline CDR1 and CDR2 sequences are GTSNPN and SVGIG (reference sequence). V lost 8 bases and J lost 2, with 19 bases in between. The CDR3 coding sequence is TGTGCCGGGACGGAGGGCAGTGGGACCTACGAGCAGTACTTC. It specifies CAGTEGSGTYEQYF.

V is TRBV10-2 and J is TRBJ1-6, with D hard to call. Germline V CDR1 and CDR2: WSHSY, SAAADI. There are 14 residues in the CDR3. With 7 bases removed from V and 7 bases from J, the gap between germline ends came to 14 bases. CDR3 region: CASTPGGWNSPLHF. The CDR3 DNA reads TGCGCCAGCACCCCAGGAGGATGGAATTCACCCCTCCACTTT.

This clone occurred once. The V call is TRBV5-1, the J call TRBJ1-5, with 8 bases matching TRBD1. Looked up from germline, CDR1 is SGHRS and CDR2 is YFSETQ. The CDR3 consists of 17 residues. J gave up 1 base and V 0 bases, and 6 bases lay outside the gene matches. The chain's CDR3 is CASSLGADRGSNQPQHF. The CDR3, as DNA: TGCGCCAGCAGCTTGGGCGCAGACAGGGGAAGCAATCAGCCCCAGCATTTT.